This T cell receptor (beta chain) was observed in a study of monozygotic twins with inflammatory bowel disease. The V gene's germline CDR1 is SGDLS and CDR2 YYNGEE. This CDR3 is 14 amino acids long. Study results and caveats: A distinction between different T cell subtypes was not possible.

Notes on this clonotype: The antigen is undetermined.

Two rounds of nested PCR, of around 15 and 9 cycles, were run on TCRalpha and TCRbeta cDNA. TCRdb derives one entry per CDR3 protein from the 5' RACE reads, leaving out DNA. The listing contains hundreds of thousands of distinct CDR3 sequences. Sequenced sample: blood. V and J are TRBV9 and TRBJ2-7; absent DNA, TCRdb's TRBD2 call cannot be checked. This receptor was taken from a human donor with ulcerative colitis or Crohn's disease, or a healthy co-twin of an affected twin (not recorded which). The CDR3 region is CASSISGRGDEQYF.